What follows describes a single TCR beta chain. This specimen belongs to a study of blood T cell repertoires in COVID-19. Study information: The origin of the acute and convalescent COVID-19 samples was the United States, Italy and Spain. Sample material is recorded as cDNA or gDNA derived from T cells, B-cell-depleted T cells, or PBMCs.

Methods used by the authors: Amplification of reference gene primers provided the estimated nucleated cell counts. Some clones are missing from TCRdb's copy, which holds only in-frame ones; the method was immunoSEQ multiplex PCR. Clone size and the V and J calls come from that table; the DNA yielded D and trimming. The sample carries 250,000 to 350,000 clones, around 90% recorded once. The ends lost 5 bases at V and 1 base at J; junction bases unmatched: 4. Germline V gene sequence: CDR1 SGHRS, CDR2 YFSETQ. The CDR3 is 14 amino acids. The sequenced sample consisted of PBMCs or T cells enriched from blood (not recorded which). The chain has TRBV5-1 and TRBJ2-3, with TRBD1 identical over 7 bases. The clonotype comes from a woman aged 55-69 years in a cohort exposed to, infected with or recovered from COVID-19 (not recorded which). CDR3 nucleotides: TGCGCCAGCAGTAGGGACAGCCGCACAGATACGCAGTATTTT. It codes for CASSRDSRTDTQYF.